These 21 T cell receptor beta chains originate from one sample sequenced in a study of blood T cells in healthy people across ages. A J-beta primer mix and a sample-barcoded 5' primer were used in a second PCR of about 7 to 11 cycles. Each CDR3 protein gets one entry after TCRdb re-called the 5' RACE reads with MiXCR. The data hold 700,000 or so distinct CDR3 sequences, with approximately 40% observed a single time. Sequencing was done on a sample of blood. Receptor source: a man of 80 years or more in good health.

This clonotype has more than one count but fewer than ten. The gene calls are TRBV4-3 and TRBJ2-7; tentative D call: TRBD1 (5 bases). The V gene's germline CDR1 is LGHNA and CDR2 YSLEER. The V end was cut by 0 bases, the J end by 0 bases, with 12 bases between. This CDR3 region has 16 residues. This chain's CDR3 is CASSQDRQGSSYEQYF. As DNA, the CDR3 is TGCGCCAGCAGCCAAGACAGGCAGGGAAGCTCCTACGAGCAGTACTTC.

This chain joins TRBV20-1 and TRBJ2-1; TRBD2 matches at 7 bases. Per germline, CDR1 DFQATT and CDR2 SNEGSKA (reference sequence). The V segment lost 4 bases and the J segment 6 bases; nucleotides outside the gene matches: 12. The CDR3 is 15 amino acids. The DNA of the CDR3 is TGCAGTGCTATCCCAGCGAATCCGGGGGGCAATGAGCAGTTCTTC. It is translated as CSAIPANPGGNEQFF.

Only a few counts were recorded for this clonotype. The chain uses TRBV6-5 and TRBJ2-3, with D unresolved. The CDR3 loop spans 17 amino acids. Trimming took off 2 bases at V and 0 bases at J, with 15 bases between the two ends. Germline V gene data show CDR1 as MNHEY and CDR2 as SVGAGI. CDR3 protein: CASSYTRKRTSTDTQYF. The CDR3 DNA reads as TGTGCCAGCAGTTACACCCGAAAGCGTACGAGCACAGATACGCAGTATTTT.

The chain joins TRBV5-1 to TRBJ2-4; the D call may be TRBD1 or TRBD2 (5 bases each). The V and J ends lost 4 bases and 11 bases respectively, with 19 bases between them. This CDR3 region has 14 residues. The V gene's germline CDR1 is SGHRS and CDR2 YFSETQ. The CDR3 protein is CASSNRFRDGLQYF. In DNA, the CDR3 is TGCGCCAGCAGCAATAGATTCCGGGACGGCCTTCAGTACTTC.

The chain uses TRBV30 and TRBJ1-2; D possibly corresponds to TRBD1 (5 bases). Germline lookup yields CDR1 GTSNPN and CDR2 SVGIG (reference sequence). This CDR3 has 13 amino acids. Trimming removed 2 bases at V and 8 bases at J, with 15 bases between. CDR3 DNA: TGTGCCTGGAGTCGGGACGGCGGCCCGGGCTACACCTTC. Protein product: CAWSRDGGPGYTF.

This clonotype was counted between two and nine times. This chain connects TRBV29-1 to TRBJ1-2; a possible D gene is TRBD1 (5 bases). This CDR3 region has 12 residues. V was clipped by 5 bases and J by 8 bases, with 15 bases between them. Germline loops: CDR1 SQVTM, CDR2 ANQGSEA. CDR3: CSVQRGPQGYTF. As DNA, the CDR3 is TGCAGCGTTCAAAGGGGCCCTCAGGGCTACACCTTC.

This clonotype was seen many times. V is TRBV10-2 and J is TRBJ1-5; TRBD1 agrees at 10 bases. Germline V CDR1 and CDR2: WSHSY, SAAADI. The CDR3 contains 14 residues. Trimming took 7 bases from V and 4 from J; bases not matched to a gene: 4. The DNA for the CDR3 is TGCGCCAGCACGGACAGGGGGTTAAATCAGCCCCAGCATTTT. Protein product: CASTDRGLNQPQHF.

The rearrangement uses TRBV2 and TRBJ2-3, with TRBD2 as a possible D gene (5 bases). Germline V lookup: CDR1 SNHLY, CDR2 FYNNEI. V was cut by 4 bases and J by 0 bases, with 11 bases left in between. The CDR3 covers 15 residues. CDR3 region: CASSAGKASTDTQYF. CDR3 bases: TGTGCCAGCAGTGCCGGGAAAGCCAGCACAGATACGCAGTATTTT.

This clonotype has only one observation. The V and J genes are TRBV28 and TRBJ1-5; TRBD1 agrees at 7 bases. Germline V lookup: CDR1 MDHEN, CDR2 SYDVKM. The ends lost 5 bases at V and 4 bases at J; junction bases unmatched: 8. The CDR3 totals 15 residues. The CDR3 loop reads CASSQPLGQNQPQHF. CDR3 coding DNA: TGTGCCAGCAGTCAACCACTGGGACAGAATCAGCCCCAGCATTTT.

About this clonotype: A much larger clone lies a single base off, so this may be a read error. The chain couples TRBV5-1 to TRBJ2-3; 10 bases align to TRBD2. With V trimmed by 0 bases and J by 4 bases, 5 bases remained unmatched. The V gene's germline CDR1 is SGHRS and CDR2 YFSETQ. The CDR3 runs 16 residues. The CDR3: CASSLALAGVPDTQYF. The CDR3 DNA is TGCGCCAGCAGCTTGGCCCTAGCGGGGGTTCCAGATACGCAGTATTTT.

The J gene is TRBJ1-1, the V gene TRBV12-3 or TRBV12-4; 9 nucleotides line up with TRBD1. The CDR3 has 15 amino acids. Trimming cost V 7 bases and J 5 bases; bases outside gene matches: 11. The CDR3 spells CASTLGQGKTTEAFF. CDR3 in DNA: TGTGCCAGCACCCTGGGACAGGGAAAGACGACTGAAGCTTTCTTT.

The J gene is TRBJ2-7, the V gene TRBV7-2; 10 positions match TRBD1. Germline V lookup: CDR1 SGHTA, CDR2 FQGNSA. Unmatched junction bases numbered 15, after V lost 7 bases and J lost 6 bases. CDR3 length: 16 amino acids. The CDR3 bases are TGTGCCAGCACCCGACCAACCGGGACAGGGGCGGGCGAGCAGTACTTC. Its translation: CASTRPTGTGAGEQYF. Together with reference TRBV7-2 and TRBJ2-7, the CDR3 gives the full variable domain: GAGVSQSPSNKVTEKGKDVELRCDPISGHTALYWYRQSLGQGLEFLIYFQGNSAPDKSGLPSDRFSAERTGGSVSTLTIQRTQQEDSAVYLCASTRPTGTGAGEQYFGPGTRLTVT.

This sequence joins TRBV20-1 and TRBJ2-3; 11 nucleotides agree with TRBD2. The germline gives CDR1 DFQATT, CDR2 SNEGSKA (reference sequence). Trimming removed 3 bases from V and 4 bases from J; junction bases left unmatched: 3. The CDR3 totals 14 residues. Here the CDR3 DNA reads TGCAGTGCTAGTAGCGGGGGGGAGTCAGATACGCAGTATTTT. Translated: CSASSGGESDTQYF.

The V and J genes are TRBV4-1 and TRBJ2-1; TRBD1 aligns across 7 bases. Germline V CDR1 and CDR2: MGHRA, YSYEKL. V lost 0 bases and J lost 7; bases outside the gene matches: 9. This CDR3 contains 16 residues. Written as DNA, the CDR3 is TGCGCCAGCAGCCAAGATTCGAGGGGGCGCAGGAATGAGCAGTTCTTC. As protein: CASSQDSRGRRNEQFF.

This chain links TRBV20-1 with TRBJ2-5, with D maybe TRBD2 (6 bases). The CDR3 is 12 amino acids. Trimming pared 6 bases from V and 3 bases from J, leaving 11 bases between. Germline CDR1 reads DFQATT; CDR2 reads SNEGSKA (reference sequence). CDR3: CSAPRGKETQYF. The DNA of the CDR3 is TGCAGTGCCCCGCGGGGAAAAGAGACCCAGTACTTC.

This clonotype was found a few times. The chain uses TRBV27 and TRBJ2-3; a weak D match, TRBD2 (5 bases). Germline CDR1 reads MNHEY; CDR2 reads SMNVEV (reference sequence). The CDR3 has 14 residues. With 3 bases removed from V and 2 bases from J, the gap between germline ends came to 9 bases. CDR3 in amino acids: CASSFQRPTDTQYF. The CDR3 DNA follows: TGTGCCAGCAGTTTCCAGCGGCCCACAGATACGCAGTATTTT.

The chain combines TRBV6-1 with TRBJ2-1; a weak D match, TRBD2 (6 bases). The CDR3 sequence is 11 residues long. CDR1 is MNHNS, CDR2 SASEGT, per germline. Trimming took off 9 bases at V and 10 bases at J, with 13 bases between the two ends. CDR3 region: CASHGTLEQFF. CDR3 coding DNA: TGTGCCAGTCATGGGACTTTGGAGCAGTTCTTC.

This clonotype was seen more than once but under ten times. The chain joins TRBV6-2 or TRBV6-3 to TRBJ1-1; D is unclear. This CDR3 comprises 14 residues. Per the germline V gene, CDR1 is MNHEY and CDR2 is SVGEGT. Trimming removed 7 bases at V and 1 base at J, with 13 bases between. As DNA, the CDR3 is TGTGCCAGCACTACTAGGCCGGGGAACACTGAAGCTTTCTTT. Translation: CASTTRPGNTEAFF.

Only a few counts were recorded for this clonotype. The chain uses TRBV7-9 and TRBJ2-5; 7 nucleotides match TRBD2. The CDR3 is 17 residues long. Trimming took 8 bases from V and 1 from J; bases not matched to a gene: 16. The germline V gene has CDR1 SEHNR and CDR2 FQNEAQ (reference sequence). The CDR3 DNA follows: TGTGCCAGCTCTAAAGAATCTCGGGCTAGCGGCCAAGAGACCCAGTACTTC. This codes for CASSKESRASGQETQYF.

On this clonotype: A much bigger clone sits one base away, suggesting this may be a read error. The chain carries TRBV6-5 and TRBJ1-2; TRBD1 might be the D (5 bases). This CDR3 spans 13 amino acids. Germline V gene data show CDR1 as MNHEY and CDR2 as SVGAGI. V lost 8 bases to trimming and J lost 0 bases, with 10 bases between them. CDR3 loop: CASLRGANYGYTF. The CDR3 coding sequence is TGTGCCAGCCTACGGGGGGCTAACTATGGCTACACCTTC.

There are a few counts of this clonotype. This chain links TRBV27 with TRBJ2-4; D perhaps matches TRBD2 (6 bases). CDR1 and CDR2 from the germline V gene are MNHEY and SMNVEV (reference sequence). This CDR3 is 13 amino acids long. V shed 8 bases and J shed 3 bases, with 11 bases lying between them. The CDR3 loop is CASRDSGKNIQYF. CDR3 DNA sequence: TGTGCCAGCCGGGACTCGGGCAAAAACATTCAGTACTTC.